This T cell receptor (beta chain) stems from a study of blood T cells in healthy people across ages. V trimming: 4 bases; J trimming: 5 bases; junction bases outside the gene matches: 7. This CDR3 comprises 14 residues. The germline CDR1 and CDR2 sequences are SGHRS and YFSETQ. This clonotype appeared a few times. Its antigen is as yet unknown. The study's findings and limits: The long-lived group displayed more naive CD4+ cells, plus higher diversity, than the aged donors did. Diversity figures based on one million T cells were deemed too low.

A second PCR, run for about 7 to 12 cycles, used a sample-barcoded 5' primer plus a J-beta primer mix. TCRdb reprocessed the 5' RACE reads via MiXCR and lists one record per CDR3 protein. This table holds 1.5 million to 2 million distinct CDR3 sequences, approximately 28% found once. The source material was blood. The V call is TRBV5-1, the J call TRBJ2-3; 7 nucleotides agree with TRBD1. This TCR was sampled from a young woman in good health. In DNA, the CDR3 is TGCGCCAGCAGCCTCCGACAGGGAATAGATACGCAGTATTTT. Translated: CASSLRQGIDTQYF.